This TCR beta chain was recorded in a study of cytomegalovirus exposure and HLA in healthy donors. Study observations and caveats: Investigators reported 150 to 200 TCR beta chains as tied to cytomegalovirus.

Vbeta (60) and Jbeta (13) primers were used in the PCR. Here immunoSEQ multiplex PCR was the method, and the copy in TCRdb shows in-frame clones only, minus some. The sample includes 200,000 or so clones, approximately 82% seen only once; the top ten take roughly 0.62%. Between the trimmed V and J ends, which lost 0 bases and 5 bases, there was a span of 13 bases. The CDR3 is 15 amino acids. The V gene's germline CDR1 is MNHNS and CDR2 SASEGT. This clone was counted only a few times. Its antigen is unknown. This clonotype was obtained from a man in his late teens or twenties in good health and CMV-seronegative. The sequencing input was PBMCs. This chain links TRBV6-1 with TRBJ2-5; D is possibly TRBD2 (6 bases). The CDR3 DNA reads TGTGCCAGCAGTGAAGCCGGGGGTCCTATGGAGACCCAGTACTTC. Residues: CASSEAGGPMETQYF.